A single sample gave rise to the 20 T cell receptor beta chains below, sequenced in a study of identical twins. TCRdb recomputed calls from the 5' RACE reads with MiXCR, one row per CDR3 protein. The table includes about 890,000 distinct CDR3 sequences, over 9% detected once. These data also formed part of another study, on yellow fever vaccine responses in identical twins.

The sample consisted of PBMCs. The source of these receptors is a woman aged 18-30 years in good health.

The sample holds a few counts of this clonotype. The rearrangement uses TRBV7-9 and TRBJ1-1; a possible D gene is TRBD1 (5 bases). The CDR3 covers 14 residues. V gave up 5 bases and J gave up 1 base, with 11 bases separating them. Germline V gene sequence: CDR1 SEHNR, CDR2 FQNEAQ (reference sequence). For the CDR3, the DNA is TGTGCCAGCAGCCGGGAGGGACCGAACACTGAAGCTTTCTTT. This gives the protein CASSREGPNTEAFF.

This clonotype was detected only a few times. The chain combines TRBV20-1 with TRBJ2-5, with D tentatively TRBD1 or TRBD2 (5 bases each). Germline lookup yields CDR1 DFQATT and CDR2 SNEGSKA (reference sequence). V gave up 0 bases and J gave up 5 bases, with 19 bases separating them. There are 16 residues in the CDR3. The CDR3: CSAREAGKGSGETQYF. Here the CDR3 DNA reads TGCAGTGCTAGAGAGGCAGGGAAGGGTTCGGGGGAGACCCAGTACTTC.

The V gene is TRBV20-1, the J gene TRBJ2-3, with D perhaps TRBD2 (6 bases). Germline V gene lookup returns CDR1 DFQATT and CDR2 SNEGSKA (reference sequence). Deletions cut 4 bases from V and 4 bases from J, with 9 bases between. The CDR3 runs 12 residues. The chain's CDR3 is CSATSGPDTQYF. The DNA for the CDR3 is TGCAGTGCTACCAGCGGGCCAGATACGCAGTATTTT.

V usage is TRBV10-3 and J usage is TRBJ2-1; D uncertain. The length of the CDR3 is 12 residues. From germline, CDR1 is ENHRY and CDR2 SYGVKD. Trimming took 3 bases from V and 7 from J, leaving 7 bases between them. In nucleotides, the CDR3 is TGTGCCATCAGTGAAGGACCGAATGAGCAGTTCTTC. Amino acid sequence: CAISEGPNEQFF.

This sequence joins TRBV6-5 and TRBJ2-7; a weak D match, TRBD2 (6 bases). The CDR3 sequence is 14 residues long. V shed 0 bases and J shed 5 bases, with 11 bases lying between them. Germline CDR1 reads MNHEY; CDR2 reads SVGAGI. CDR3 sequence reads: CASSYSGWEDEQYF. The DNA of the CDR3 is TGTGCCAGCAGTTACTCGGGCTGGGAGGACGAGCAGTACTTC.

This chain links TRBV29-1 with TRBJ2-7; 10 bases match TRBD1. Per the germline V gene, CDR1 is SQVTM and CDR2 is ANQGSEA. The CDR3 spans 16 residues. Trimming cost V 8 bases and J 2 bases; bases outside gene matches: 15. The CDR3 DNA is TGCAGCCACCGACGACCGGGACAGGGGAGTCCCTACGAGCAGTACTTC. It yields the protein CSHRRPGQGSPYEQYF.

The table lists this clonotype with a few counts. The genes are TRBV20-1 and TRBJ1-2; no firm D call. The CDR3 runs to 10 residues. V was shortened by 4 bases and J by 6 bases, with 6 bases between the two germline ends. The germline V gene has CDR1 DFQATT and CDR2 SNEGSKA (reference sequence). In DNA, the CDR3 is TGCAGTGCTATTTTCGATGGCTACACCTTC. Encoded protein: CSAIFDGYTF.

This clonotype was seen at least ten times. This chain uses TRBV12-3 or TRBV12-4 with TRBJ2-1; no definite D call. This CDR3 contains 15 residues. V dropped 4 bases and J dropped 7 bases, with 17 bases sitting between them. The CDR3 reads CASSSLAAIRNEQFF. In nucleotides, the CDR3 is TGTGCCAGCAGTTCCCTGGCGGCCATACGGAATGAGCAGTTCTTC.

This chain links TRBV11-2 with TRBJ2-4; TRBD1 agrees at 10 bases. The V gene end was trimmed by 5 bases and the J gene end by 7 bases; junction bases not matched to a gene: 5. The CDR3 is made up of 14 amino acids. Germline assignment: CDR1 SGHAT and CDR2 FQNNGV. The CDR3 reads CASSPGQGWNIQYF. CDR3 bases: TGTGCCAGCAGCCCGGGACAGGGGTGGAACATTCAGTACTTC. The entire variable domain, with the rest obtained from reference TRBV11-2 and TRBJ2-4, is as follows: EAGVAQSPRYKIIEKRQSVAFWCNPISGHATLYWYQQILGQGPKLLIQFQNNGVVDDSQLPKDRFSAERLKGVDSTLKIQPAKLEDSAVYLCASSPGQGWNIQYFGAGTRLSVL.

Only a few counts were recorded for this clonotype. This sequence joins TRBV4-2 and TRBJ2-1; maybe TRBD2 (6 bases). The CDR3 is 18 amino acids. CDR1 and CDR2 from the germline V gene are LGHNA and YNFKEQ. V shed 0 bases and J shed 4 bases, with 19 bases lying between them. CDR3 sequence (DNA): TGTGCCAGCAGCCAAGAGGGGGGTTATCTCCCCGAATACAATGAGCAGTTCTTC. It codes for CASSQEGGYLPEYNEQFF.

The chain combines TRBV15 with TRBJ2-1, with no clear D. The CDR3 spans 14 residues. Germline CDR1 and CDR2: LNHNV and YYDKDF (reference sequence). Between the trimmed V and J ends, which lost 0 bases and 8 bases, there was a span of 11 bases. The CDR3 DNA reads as TGTGCCACCAGCAGAGATTCCACTCATTATGAGCAGTTCTTC. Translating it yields CATSRDSTHYEQFF.

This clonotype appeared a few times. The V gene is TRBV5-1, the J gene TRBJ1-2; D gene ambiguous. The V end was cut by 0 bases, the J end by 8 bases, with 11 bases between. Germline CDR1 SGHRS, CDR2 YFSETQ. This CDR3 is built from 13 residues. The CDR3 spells CASSLAGMFGYTF. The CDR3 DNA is TGCGCCAGCAGCTTGGCTGGGATGTTCGGCTACACCTTC.

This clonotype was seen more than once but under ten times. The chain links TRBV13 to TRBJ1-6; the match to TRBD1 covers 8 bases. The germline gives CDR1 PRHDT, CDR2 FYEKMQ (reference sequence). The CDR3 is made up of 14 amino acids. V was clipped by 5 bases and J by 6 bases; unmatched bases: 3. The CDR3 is CASSMGQVNSPLHF. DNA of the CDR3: TGTGCCAGCAGCATGGGACAGGTTAATTCACCCCTCCACTTT.

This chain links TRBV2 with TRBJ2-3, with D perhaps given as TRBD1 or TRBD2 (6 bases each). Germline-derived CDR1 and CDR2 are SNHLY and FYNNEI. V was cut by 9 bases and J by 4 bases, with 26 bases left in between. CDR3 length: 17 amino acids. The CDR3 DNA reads TGTGCCAGGAACCTCTACAAGGGCGGTAGGGGGGCAGATACGCAGTATTTT. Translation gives CARNLYKGGRGADTQYF.

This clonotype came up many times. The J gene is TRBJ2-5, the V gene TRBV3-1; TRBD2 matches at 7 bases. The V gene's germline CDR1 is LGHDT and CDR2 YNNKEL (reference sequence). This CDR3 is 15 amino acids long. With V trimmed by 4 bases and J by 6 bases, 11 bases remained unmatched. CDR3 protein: CASSPDGLVRQTQYF. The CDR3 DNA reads TGTGCCAGCAGCCCAGATGGACTAGTTCGACAGACCCAGTACTTC.

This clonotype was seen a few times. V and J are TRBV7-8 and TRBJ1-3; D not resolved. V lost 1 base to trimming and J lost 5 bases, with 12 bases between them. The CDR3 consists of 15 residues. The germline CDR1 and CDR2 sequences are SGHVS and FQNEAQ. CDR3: CASSLVSHGRNTIYF. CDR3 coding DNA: TGTGCCAGCAGCTTAGTGTCCCACGGCCGAAACACCATATATTTT.

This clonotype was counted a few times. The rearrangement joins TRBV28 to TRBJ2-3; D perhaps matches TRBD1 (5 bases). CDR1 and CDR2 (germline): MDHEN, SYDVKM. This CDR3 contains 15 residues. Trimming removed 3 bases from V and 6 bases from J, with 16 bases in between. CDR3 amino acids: CASSFVGVQLDTQYF. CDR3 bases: TGTGCCAGCAGTTTTGTAGGGGTTCAACTGGATACGCAGTATTTT.

The CDR3 sequence is CASSSRTVSDTQYF. The CDR3 nucleotides read TGTGCCAGCAGCTCCCGGACCGTTTCAGATACGCAGTATTTT. This chain connects TRBV7-9 to TRBJ2-3; D is ambiguous. This CDR3 is built from 14 residues. V lost 4 bases and J 4 bases, leaving 12 bases between the germline ends. Germline lookup yields CDR1 SEHNR and CDR2 FQNEAQ (reference sequence).

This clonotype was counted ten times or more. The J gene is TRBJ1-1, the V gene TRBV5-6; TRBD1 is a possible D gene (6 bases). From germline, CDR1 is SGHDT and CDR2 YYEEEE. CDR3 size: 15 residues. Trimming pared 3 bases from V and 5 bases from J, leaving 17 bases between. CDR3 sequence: CASSWGGPAGTEAFF. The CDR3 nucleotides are TGTGCCAGCAGCTGGGGGGGGCCGGCGGGGACTGAAGCTTTCTTT.

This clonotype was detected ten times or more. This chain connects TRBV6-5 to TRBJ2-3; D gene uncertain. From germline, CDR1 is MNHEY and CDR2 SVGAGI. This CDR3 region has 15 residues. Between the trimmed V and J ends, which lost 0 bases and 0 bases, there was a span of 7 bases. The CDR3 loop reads CASSYSNPSTDTQYF. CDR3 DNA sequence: TGTGCCAGCAGTTACTCGAACCCAAGCACAGATACGCAGTATTTT.